The 16 T cell receptor beta chains below come from one sample, sequenced in a study of shared clonotypes between healthy human individuals. Assay: immunoSEQ multiplex PCR; the TCRdb copy retains only in-frame clones and omits some. The sample has some 2.4 million clones, 93% seen once; the top ten hold approximately 0.37%. The sequenced sample was naive CD4+ T cells from PBMCs. Subset noted: CD45RA+ positively selected. The receptors come from a man younger than 30 in good health. Some clones in this sample may be carry-over from other donors' samples.

V is TRBV2 and J is TRBJ1-2; TRBD1 matches at 8 bases. Germline assignment: CDR1 SNHLY and CDR2 FYNNEI. The CDR3 is made up of 15 amino acids. With V trimmed by 11 bases and J by 0 bases, 11 bases remained unmatched. The CDR3 region has the DNA TGTGCCTCTACAGGGGGAGGAAATACTAACTATGGCTACACCTTC. Its protein is CASTGGGNTNYGYTF.

The chain's CDR3 is CASSRTDRFQETQYF. For the CDR3, the DNA is TGCGCCAGCAGCCGGACCGACAGATTCCAAGAGACCCAGTACTTC. This chain joins TRBV4-1 and TRBJ2-5; TRBD1 might be the D (5 bases). Trimming left V 4 bases short and J 1 base short, with 13 bases between. The CDR3 totals 15 residues. CDR1 and CDR2 from the germline V gene are MGHRA and YSYEKL.

The chain joins TRBV2 to TRBJ2-7; D remains unclear. CDR1 is SNHLY, CDR2 FYNNEI, per germline. This CDR3 is built from 14 residues. V shed 8 bases and J shed 3 bases, with 17 bases lying between them. The CDR3 coding sequence is TGTGCCAGCCTTCCCGGGCGGAGATACTACGAGCAGTACTTC. This gives the protein CASLPGRRYYEQYF. Full variable domain (missing parts from reference TRBV2 and TRBJ2-7): EPEVTQTPSHQVTQMGQEVILRCVPISNHLYFYWYRQILGQKVEFLVSFYNNEISEKSEIFDDQFSVERPDGSNFTLKIRSTKLEDSAMYFCASLPGRRYYEQYFGPGTRLTVT.

The V and J genes are TRBV6-1 and TRBJ2-1, with unresolved D. Trimming stripped 8 bases from V and 6 bases from J, with 8 bases between. Germline V gene sequence: CDR1 MNHNS, CDR2 SASEGT. This CDR3 spans 11 amino acids. Written as DNA, the CDR3 is TGTGCCAGCGAACTGGTCAATGAGCAGTTCTTC. Translated, it gives CASELVNEQFF.

J is TRBJ2-1 and V is TRBV9; 12 nucleotides match TRBD2. Germline CDR1 and CDR2: SGDLS and YYNGEE. The CDR3 loop spans 15 amino acids. V lost 0 bases to trimming and J lost 8 bases; unmatched junction nucleotides: 3. CDR3 residues: CASSVATSGGDEQFF. The CDR3 coding sequence is TGTGCCAGCAGCGTAGCGACTAGCGGGGGCGATGAGCAGTTCTTC.

This chain uses TRBV30 with TRBJ1-1, with a possible D match to TRBD1 (5 bases). This CDR3 contains 16 residues. The germline V and J ends were trimmed by 3 bases and 1 base, with 18 bases remaining between them. Germline CDR1 is GTSNPN and CDR2 is SVGIG (reference sequence). This CDR3 is CAWSWAARGWNTEAFF. The CDR3 DNA sequence: TGTGCCTGGAGCTGGGCGGCGAGGGGCTGGAACACTGAAGCTTTCTTT.

The chain uses TRBV11-3 and TRBJ2-5; 10 bases map to TRBD2. The CDR3 is 16 residues long. The junction had 9 bases not matched to a gene; V was cut back by 4 bases and J by 4 bases. Per germline, CDR1 SGHNT and CDR2 YENEEA. The CDR3 is CASSSSSGRAAETQYF. The CDR3 DNA is TGTGCCAGCAGCTCGTCAAGCGGGAGGGCCGCAGAGACCCAGTACTTC.

V gene TRBV7-3 combines with J gene TRBJ1-6, with no clear D. V lost 1 base, J lost 10 bases, and 8 bases lay in between. Germline CDR1 SGHTA, CDR2 FQGTGA. The CDR3 consists of 13 residues. The CDR3 reads CASSLNVGSPLHF. DNA for the CDR3: TGTGCCAGCAGCTTAAATGTAGGGTCACCCCTCCACTTT.

This chain connects TRBV28 to TRBJ2-4; D ambiguous. V lost 4 bases to trimming and J lost 9 bases, with 13 bases between them. The CDR3 contains 13 residues. Germline V CDR1 and CDR2: MDHEN, SYDVKM. The CDR3 DNA follows: TGTGCCAGCAGTTCTTACATGCCCGGCATTCAGTACTTC. This sequence encodes CASSSYMPGIQYF.

The chain uses TRBV5-1 and TRBJ2-1; a weak D match, TRBD2 (5 bases). V was shortened by 3 bases and J by 2 bases, with 12 bases between the two germline ends. This CDR3 spans 15 amino acids. Germline assignment: CDR1 SGHRS and CDR2 YFSETQ. CDR3: CASSSTGSPYNEQFF. CDR3 coding DNA: TGCGCCAGCAGCTCTACGGGATCCCCCTACAATGAGCAGTTCTTC.

This chain connects TRBV5-5 to TRBJ2-7; D not certain. The CDR3 contains 12 residues. V dropped 2 bases and J dropped 3 bases, with 6 bases sitting between them. Germline V CDR1 and CDR2: SGHKS, YYEKEE (reference sequence). The CDR3 sequence is CASSFDLYEQYF. The DNA of the CDR3 is TGTGCCAGCAGCTTTGACCTCTACGAGCAGTACTTC. The complete variable domain, with remaining parts taken from reference TRBV5-5 and TRBJ2-7, reads DAGVTQSPTHLIKTRGQQVTLRCSPISGHKSVSWYQQVLGQGPQFIFQYYEKEERGRGNFPDRFSARQFPNYSSELNVNALLLGDSALYLCASSFDLYEQYFGPGTRLTVT.

This clone was recorded once. The CDR3 reads CASSPPRWLGTDTQYF. CDR3 coding DNA: TGTGCCAGCTCACCACCACGGTGGTTAGGCACAGATACGCAGTATTTT. J is TRBJ2-3 and V is TRBV18; no definite D call. The germline V gene has CDR1 KGHSH and CDR2 LQKENI. The CDR3 is made up of 16 amino acids. The V end lost 0 bases, the J end lost 1 base, and 11 bases lay between the germline ends.

This rearrangement joins TRBV4-1 to TRBJ2-1; 7 nucleotides line up with TRBD1. CDR1 and CDR2 from the germline V gene are MGHRA and YSYEKL. The CDR3 loop spans 17 amino acids. V dropped 0 bases and J dropped 7; count of bases not matched to a gene: 12. The CDR3: CASSQDIAGGFLNEQFF. The CDR3 coding sequence is TGCGCCAGCAGCCAAGATATTGCAGGGGGATTTCTGAATGAGCAGTTCTTC.

This clone has a single count. The V call is TRBV11-2, the J call TRBJ2-1, with TRBD1 matching over 8 bases. The CDR3 is made up of 13 amino acids. The junction had 3 bases not matched to a gene; V was cut back by 4 bases and J by 7 bases. Per germline, CDR1 SGHAT and CDR2 FQNNGV. CDR3 sequence: CASSWDRNNEQFF. The CDR3 DNA reads TGTGCCAGCAGCTGGGACAGGAATAATGAGCAGTTCTTC.

As DNA, the CDR3 is TGTGCCAGCTCACCAAACCAAGGACGCCAAGAGACCCAGTACTTC. It specifies CASSPNQGRQETQYF. This sequence joins TRBV18 and TRBJ2-5, with unresolved D. The CDR3 spans 15 residues. V lost 2 bases and J 1 base, leaving 11 bases between the germline ends. Germline V CDR1 and CDR2: KGHSH, LQKENI.

The rearrangement uses TRBV19 and TRBJ2-3; 11 bases agree with TRBD2. Germline V gene sequence: CDR1 LNHDA, CDR2 SQIVND (reference sequence). CDR3 size: 17 residues. V was clipped by 4 bases and J by 2 bases; unmatched bases: 8. CDR3 loop: CASSTPWTSGFTDTQYF. DNA for the CDR3: TGTGCCAGTAGTACCCCTTGGACTAGCGGGTTCACAGATACGCAGTATTTT.